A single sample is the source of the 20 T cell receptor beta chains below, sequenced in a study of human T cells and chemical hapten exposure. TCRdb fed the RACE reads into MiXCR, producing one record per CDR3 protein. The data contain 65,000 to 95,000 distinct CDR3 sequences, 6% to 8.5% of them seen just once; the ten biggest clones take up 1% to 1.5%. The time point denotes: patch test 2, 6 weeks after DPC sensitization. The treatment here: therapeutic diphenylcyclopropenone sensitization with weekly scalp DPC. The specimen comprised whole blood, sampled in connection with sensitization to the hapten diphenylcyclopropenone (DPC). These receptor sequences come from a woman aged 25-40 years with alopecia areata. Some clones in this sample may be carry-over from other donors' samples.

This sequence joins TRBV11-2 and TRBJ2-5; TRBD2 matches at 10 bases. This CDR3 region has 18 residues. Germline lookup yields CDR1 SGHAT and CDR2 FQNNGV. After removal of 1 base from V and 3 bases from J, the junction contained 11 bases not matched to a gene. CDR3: CASSLALGEAGGEETQYF. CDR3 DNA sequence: TGTGCCAGCAGCTTAGCCCTGGGGGAAGCGGGGGGGGAAGAGACCCAGTACTTC. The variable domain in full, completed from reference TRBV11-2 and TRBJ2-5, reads EAGVAQSPRYKIIEKRQSVAFWCNPISGHATLYWYQQILGQGPKLLIQFQNNGVVDDSQLPKDRFSAERLKGVDSTLKIQPAKLEDSAVYLCASSLALGEAGGEETQYFGPGTRLLVL.

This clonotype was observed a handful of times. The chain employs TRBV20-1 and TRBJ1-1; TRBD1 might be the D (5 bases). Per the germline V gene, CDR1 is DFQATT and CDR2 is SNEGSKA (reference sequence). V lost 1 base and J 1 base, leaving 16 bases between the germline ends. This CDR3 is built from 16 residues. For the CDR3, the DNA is TGCAGTGCTAGAGGTCCCAACTTAGGGGAGAACACTGAAGCTTTCTTT. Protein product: CSARGPNLGENTEAFF.

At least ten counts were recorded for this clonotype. The CDR3 bases are TGTGCCAGCAGCTGGGGACAGGTTGGAGTACAGCCCCAGCATTTT. It yields the protein CASSWGQVGVQPQHF. V and J are TRBV7-2 and TRBJ1-5; TRBD1 matches at 8 bases. The CDR3 has 15 amino acids. V trimming: 4 bases; J trimming: 7 bases; junction bases outside the gene matches: 9. Germline CDR1 is SGHTA and CDR2 is FQGNSA.

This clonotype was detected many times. The CDR3, as DNA: TGTGCCAGCAGCCGTTTCGGACCCCCCGACACTGAAGCTTTCTTT. It yields the protein CASSRFGPPDTEAFF. The V call is TRBV6-1, the J call TRBJ1-1; D is undetermined. The V end lost 6 bases, the J end lost 3 bases, and 17 bases lay between the germline ends. Looked up from germline, CDR1 is MNHNS and CDR2 is SASEGT. The CDR3 is 15 amino acids.

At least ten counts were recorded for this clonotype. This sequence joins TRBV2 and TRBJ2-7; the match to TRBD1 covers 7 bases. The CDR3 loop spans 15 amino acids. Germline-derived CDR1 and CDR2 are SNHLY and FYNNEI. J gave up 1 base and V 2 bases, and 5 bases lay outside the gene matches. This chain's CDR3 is CASSELDRKSYEQYF. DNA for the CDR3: TGTGCCAGCAGTGAATTGGACAGGAAATCCTACGAGCAGTACTTC. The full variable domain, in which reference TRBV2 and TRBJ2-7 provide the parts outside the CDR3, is EPEVTQTPSHQVTQMGQEVILRCVPISNHLYFYWYRQILGQKVEFLVSFYNNEISEKSEIFDDQFSVERPDGSNFTLKIRSTKLEDSAMYFCASSELDRKSYEQYFGPGTRLTVT.

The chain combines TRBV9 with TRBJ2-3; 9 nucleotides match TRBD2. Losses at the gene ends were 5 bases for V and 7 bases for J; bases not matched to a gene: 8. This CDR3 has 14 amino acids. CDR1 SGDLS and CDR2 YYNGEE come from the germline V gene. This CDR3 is CASSPVGTSNTQYF. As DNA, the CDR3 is TGTGCCAGCAGTCCCGTCGGGACTAGCAATACGCAGTATTTT.

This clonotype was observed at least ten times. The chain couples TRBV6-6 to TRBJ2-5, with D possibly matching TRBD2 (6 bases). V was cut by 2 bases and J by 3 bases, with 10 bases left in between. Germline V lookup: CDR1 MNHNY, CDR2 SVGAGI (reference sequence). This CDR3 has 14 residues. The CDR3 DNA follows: TGTGCCAGCAGTTACCGTGGGGGGAAAGAGACCCAGTACTTC. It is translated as CASSYRGGKETQYF.

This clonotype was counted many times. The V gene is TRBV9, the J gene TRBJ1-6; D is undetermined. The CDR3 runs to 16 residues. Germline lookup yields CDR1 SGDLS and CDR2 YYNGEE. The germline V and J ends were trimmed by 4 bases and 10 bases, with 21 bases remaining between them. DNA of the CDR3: TGTGCCAGCAGCATAGCCCAGACGGCTGCAGGATCACCCCTCCACTTT. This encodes CASSIAQTAAGSPLHF.

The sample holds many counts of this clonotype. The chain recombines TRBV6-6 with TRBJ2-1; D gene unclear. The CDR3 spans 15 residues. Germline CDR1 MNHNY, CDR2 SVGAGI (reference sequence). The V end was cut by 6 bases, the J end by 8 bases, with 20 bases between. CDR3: CASSFPVGTLDEQFF. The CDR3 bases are TGTGCCAGCAGCTTTCCCGTGGGTACTTTGGATGAGCAGTTCTTC.

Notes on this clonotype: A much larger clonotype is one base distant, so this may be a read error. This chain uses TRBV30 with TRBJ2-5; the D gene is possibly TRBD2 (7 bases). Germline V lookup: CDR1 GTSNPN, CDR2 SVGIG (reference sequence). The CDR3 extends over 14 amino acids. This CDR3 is CAWSPGGGGETQSF. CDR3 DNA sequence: TGTGCCTGGAGTCCCGGCGGAGGGGGGGAGACCCAGTCCTTC.

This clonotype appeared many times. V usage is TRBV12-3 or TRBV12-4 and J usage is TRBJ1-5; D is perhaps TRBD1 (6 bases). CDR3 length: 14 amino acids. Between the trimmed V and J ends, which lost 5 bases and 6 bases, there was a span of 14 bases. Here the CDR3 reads CASSEGGARQPQHF. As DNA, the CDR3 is TGTGCCAGCAGTGAGGGGGGGGCTCGTCAGCCCCAGCATTTT.

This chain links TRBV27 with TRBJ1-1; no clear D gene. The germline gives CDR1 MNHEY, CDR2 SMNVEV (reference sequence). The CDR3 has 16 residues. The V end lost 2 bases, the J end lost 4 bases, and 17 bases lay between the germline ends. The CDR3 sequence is CASSLLGGRAITEAFF. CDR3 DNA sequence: TGTGCCAGCAGTTTACTTGGTGGCCGAGCGATCACTGAAGCTTTCTTT.

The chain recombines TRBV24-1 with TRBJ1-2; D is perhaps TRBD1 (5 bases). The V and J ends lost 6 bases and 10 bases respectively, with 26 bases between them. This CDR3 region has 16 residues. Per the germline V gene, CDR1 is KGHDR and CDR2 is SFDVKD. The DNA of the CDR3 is TGTGCCACCAGTCCCTCCTTACCTCAGGGTAATCGGGACTACACCTTC. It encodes CATSPSLPQGNRDYTF.

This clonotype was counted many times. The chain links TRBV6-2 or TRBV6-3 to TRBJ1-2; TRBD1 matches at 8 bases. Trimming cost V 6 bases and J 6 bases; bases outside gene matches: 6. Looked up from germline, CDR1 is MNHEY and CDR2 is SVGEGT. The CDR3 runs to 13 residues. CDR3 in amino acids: CASRGQGYDGYTF. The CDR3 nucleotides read TGTGCCAGCAGAGGACAGGGTTACGATGGCTACACCTTC.

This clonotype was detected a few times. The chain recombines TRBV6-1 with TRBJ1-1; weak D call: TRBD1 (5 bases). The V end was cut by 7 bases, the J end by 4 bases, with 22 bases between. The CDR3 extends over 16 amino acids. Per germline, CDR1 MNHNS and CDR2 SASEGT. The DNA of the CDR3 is TGTGCCAGCACTATAAATCCGGGACCGAGTGGCACTGAAGCTTTCTTT. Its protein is CASTINPGPSGTEAFF.

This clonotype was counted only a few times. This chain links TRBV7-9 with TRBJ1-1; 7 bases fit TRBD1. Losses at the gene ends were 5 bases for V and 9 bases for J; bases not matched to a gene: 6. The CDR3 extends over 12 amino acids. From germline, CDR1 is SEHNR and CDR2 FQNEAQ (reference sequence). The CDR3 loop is CASSPQTGQAFF. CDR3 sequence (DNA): TGTGCCAGCAGCCCGCAGACAGGGCAAGCTTTCTTT.

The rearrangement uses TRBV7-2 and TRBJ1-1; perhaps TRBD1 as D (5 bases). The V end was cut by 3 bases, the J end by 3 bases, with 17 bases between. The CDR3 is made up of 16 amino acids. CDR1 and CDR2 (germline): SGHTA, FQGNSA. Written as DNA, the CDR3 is TGTGCCAGCAGCTTCCCCCACATGGGGCGGGACACTGAAGCTTTCTTT. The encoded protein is CASSFPHMGRDTEAFF. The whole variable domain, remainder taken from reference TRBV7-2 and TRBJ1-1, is GAGVSQSPSNKVTEKGKDVELRCDPISGHTALYWYRQSLGQGLEFLIYFQGNSAPDKSGLPSDRFSAERTGGSVSTLTIQRTQQEDSAVYLCASSFPHMGRDTEAFFGQGTRLTVV.

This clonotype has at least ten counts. The CDR3 here is CSAREGAGNSPLHF. The CDR3, as DNA: TGCAGTGCTAGGGAGGGGGCCGGTAATTCACCCCTCCACTTT. The chain carries TRBV20-1 and TRBJ1-6, with 7 bases matching TRBD1. The CDR3 totals 14 residues. V gave up 3 bases and J gave up 6 bases; unmatched junction bases: 5. Looked up from germline, CDR1 is DFQATT and CDR2 is SNEGSKA (reference sequence).

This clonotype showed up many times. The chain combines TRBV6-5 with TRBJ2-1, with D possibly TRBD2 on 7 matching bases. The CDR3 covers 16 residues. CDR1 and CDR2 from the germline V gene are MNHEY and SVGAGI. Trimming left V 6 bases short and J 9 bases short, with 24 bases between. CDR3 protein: CASSPRIGGRSLEQFF. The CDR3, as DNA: TGTGCCAGCAGCCCACGAATCGGGGGGCGGTCTCTTGAGCAGTTCTTC.

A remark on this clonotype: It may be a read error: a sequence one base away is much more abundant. Here the CDR3 DNA reads TGCAGTGCTAACAACAGGGGTTCACCCCTCCACTTT. This codes for CSANNRGSPLHF. This sequence joins TRBV20-1 and TRBJ1-6, with 7 nucleotides matching TRBD1. Trimming removed 4 bases from V and 9 bases from J; junction bases left unmatched: 3. CDR3 size: 12 residues. Germline CDR1 DFQATT, CDR2 SNEGSKA (reference sequence).